Included here is one T cell receptor beta chain sequence, with context. The target antigen is unknown. The data were obtained in a study of CD8 T cells in ankylosing spondylitis. Via MiXCR, TCRdb re-called the 5' RACE reads, giving one row per CDR3 protein. Seen here are about 440,000 distinct CDR3 sequences, 17% observed once, and the top ten hold 1%. Germline loops: CDR1 KGHSH, CDR2 LQKENI. The CDR3 covers 14 residues. Trimming took off 3 bases at V and 2 bases at J, with 11 bases between the two ends. Whole-study findings and limits: Ankylosing spondylitis blood appeared to carry a characteristic TCR beta motif of roughly eight highly homologous variants.

V gene TRBV18 combines with J gene TRBJ2-7; D might be TRBD2 (5 bases). The source is a male donor with ankylosing spondylitis. The sequenced sample was blood, either unsorted or a sorted T cell fraction (not recorded which). The CDR3 coding sequence is TGTGCCAGCTCACCCGCGGACTCCACCTACGAGCAGTACTTC. As protein: CASSPADSTYEQYF.